A single sample is the source of the 29 T cell receptor beta chains below, sequenced in a study of blood T cell repertoires in COVID-19. Assay used: immunoSEQ multiplex PCR; TCRdb lists only in-frame clones, some missing. The sample consists of 150,000 to 200,000 clones, over 75% of them appearing once. Sample: peripheral blood. These receptors came from a man aged 55 to 69 with active or convalescent COVID-19.

This clone appeared a single time. The chain has TRBV3-1 (or the pseudogene TRBV3-2) and TRBJ2-7; 9 bases map to TRBD1. Germline CDR1 is LGHDT and CDR2 is YNNKEL (reference sequence). This CDR3 region has 15 residues. The V gene end was trimmed by 0 bases and the J gene end by 2 bases; junction bases not matched to a gene: 2. CDR3 protein: CASSQEQGATYEQYF. In nucleotides, the CDR3 is TGTGCCAGCAGCCAAGAACAGGGGGCCACCTACGAGCAGTACTTC.

This chain connects TRBV13 to TRBJ1-6; D may be TRBD1 (5 bases). Trimming cost V 2 bases and J 3 bases, with 11 bases left between them. The CDR3 covers 16 residues. Germline values: CDR1 PRHDT, CDR2 FYEKMQ (reference sequence). The CDR3 protein is CASSLTLGDYNSPLHF. CDR3 DNA sequence: TGTGCCAGCAGCTTAACTTTAGGGGACTATAATTCACCCCTCCACTTT.

The CDR3 nucleotides read TGTGCCAGCAGCTTTAGTCCCGGGTCACTCGGGGAGCTGTTTTTT. Amino acid sequence: CASSFSPGSLGELFF. The chain links TRBV7-2 to TRBJ2-2, with D uncertain. The CDR3 is 15 amino acids. Germline CDR1 and CDR2: SGHTA and FQGNSA. V lost 3 bases and J 7 bases, leaving 15 bases between the germline ends.

This chain connects TRBV2 to TRBJ2-1; possibly TRBD1 for D (5 bases). Germline CDR1 is SNHLY and CDR2 is FYNNEI. Between the trimmed V and J ends, which lost 3 bases and 7 bases, there was a span of 7 bases. The CDR3 runs to 12 residues. The CDR3 spells CASSEGRNEQFF. The DNA for the CDR3 is TGTGCCAGCAGTGAGGGGCGGAATGAGCAGTTCTTC.

This sequence joins TRBV5-1 and TRBJ2-3; D ambiguous. The CDR3 loop spans 13 amino acids. V lost 6 bases to trimming and J lost 4 bases, with 12 bases between them. Germline CDR1 and CDR2: SGHRS and YFSETQ. CDR3 sequence (DNA): TGCGCCAGCAAGGAGCCTATGGCAGATACGCAGTATTTT. It yields the protein CASKEPMADTQYF. Drawing the rest from reference TRBV5-1 and TRBJ2-3, the complete variable domain is KAGVTQTPRYLIKTRGQQVTLSCSPISGHRSVSWYQQTPGQGLQFLFEYFSETQRNKGNFPGRFSGRQFSNSRSEMNVSTLELGDSALYLCASKEPMADTQYFGPGTRLTVL.

On this clone itself: An end of the junction does not agree with germline; a read error may underlie this. This chain uses TRBV24-1 with TRBJ2-5, with 7 bases matching TRBD1. The CDR3 is 14 amino acids. In germline, CDR1 is KGHDR, CDR2 SFDVKD. The CDR3 is CATSDPGTVGTRYF. CDR3 bases: TGTGCCACCAGTGATCCAGGGACAGTCGGGACCCGGTACTTC.

The V call is TRBV25-1, the J call TRBJ1-5, with TRBD1 as a possible D gene (5 bases). Germline-derived CDR1 and CDR2 are MGHDK and SYGVNS. Between the trimmed V and J ends, which lost 5 bases and 3 bases, there was a span of 8 bases. CDR3 length equals 13 residues. DNA for the CDR3: TGTGCCAGCAGTCAGGGTACCAATCAGCCCCAGCATTTT. Residues: CASSQGTNQPQHF. Combining the CDR3 with reference TRBV25-1 and TRBJ1-5 gives the whole variable domain EADIYQTPRYLVIGTGKKITLECSQTMGHDKMYWYQQDPGMELHLIHYSYGVNSTEKGDLSSESTVSRIRTEHFPLTLESARPSHTSQYLCASSQGTNQPQHFGDGTRLSIL.

V and J are TRBV7-2 and TRBJ2-7; D is uncertain. The CDR3 sequence is 14 residues long. V dropped 7 bases and J dropped 4 bases, with 17 bases sitting between them. Germline loops: CDR1 SGHTA, CDR2 FQGNSA. For the CDR3, the DNA is TGTGCCAGCACCCCCCATGCAGGTGGGTACGAGCAGTACTTC. Translated: CASTPHAGGYEQYF. The full variable domain, in which reference TRBV7-2 and TRBJ2-7 provide the parts outside the CDR3, is GAGVSQSPSNKVTEKGKDVELRCDPISGHTALYWYRQSLGQGLEFLIYFQGNSAPDKSGLPSDRFSAERTGGSVSTLTIQRTQQEDSAVYLCASTPHAGGYEQYFGPGTRLTVT.

The chain has TRBV12-5 and TRBJ2-1; 10 positions agree with TRBD1. Germline trimming cut 1 base from V and 0 bases from J; bases unmatched to any gene: 15. The CDR3 runs 21 residues. Germline CDR1 is LGHNT and CDR2 is FRNRAP. CDR3 DNA: TGTGCTAGTGGTTTGGGTCACCGGGACAGGGGATCCCTCAGCTCCTACAATGAGCAGTTCTTC. Protein sequence: CASGLGHRDRGSLSSYNEQFF. Full variable domain (rest looked up from reference TRBV12-5 and TRBJ2-1): DARVTQTPRHKVTEMGQEVTMRCQPILGHNTVFWYRQTMMQGLELLAYFRNRAPLDDSGMPKDRFSAEMPDATLATLKIQPSEPRDSAVYFCASGLGHRDRGSLSSYNEQFFGPGTRLTVL.

CDR3 sequence (DNA): TGCGCCAGCAGTGATCCCGGGACAGGGGCCTACGAGCAGTACTTC. It is translated as CASSDPGTGAYEQYF. V and J are TRBV10-1 and TRBJ2-7, with 10 bases lining up with TRBD1. CDR1 is WNHNN and CDR2 is SYGVQD in the germline V gene (reference sequence). CDR3 length: 15 residues. With V trimmed by 3 bases and J by 2 bases, 4 bases remained unmatched.

V is TRBV10-3 and J is TRBJ2-1; 16 bases fit TRBD2. Per germline, CDR1 ENHRY and CDR2 SYGVKD. V shed 6 bases and J 6 bases; nucleotides not matched to a gene: 5. The CDR3 is 16 residues long. The CDR3 here is CAIRGTSGRARNEQFF. The DNA for the CDR3 is TGTGCCATCAGGGGGACTAGCGGGAGGGCCCGCAATGAGCAGTTCTTC.

V is TRBV10-3 and J is TRBJ1-3; 10 bases map to TRBD1. The junction had 2 bases not matched to a gene; V was cut back by 4 bases and J by 2 bases. This CDR3 is built from 15 residues. The germline gives CDR1 ENHRY, CDR2 SYGVKD. The CDR3, as DNA: TGTGCCATCAGTGGGGGACAGGGGACTGGAAACACCATATATTTT. Translated, it gives CAISGGQGTGNTIYF.

The rearrangement links TRBV4-1 to TRBJ1-4, with D perhaps matching TRBD1 (6 bases). CDR3 length: 16 amino acids. Germline V gene sequence: CDR1 MGHRA, CDR2 YSYEKL. V was clipped by 1 base and J by 3 bases, with 12 bases between them. This CDR3 reads CASSQGFNRANEKLFF. DNA for the CDR3: TGCGCCAGCAGCCAAGGTTTTAACAGGGCTAATGAAAAACTGTTTTTT.

The rearrangement joins TRBV3-1 (or the pseudogene TRBV3-2) to TRBJ2-2; 9 nucleotides match TRBD2. V lost 4 bases, J lost 4 bases, and 4 bases stayed unmatched. The CDR3 is made up of 15 amino acids. CDR1 is LGHDT, CDR2 YNNKEL, per germline (reference sequence). CDR3: CASSPGLATTGELFF. CDR3 nucleotides: TGTGCCAGCAGCCCGGGACTAGCAACCACCGGGGAGCTGTTTTTT.

The V gene is TRBV19, the J gene TRBJ1-1; a possible D gene is TRBD1 (5 bases). Per germline, CDR1 LNHDA and CDR2 SQIVND (reference sequence). V was trimmed by 7 bases and J by 1 base, leaving 13 bases between them. CDR3 length: 14 amino acids. The CDR3, as DNA: TGTGCCAGTATGGAGCAAGGGGCGAACACTGAAGCTTTCTTT. Amino acid sequence: CASMEQGANTEAFF.

This clone was seen only once. The gene calls are TRBV7-3 and TRBJ2-1; 7 nucleotides line up with TRBD2. CDR1 and CDR2 from the germline V gene are SGHTA and FQGTGA. The CDR3 extends over 15 amino acids. The junction had 10 bases not matched to a gene; V was cut back by 5 bases and J by 6 bases. The chain's CDR3 is CASSVGQPGGNEQFF. The DNA for the CDR3 is TGTGCCAGCAGCGTTGGTCAGCCGGGGGGCAATGAGCAGTTCTTC.

The chain is built from TRBV19 and TRBJ2-5; 11 bases line up with TRBD2. Germline V CDR1 and CDR2: LNHDA, SQIVND (reference sequence). V lost 5 bases and J lost 3; bases outside the gene matches: 5. The length of the CDR3 is 15 residues. The CDR3 sequence is CASSPGTSGEETQYF. The CDR3 bases are TGTGCCAGTAGTCCCGGGACTAGCGGAGAAGAGACCCAGTACTTC. Full variable domain (rest looked up from reference TRBV19 and TRBJ2-5): DGGITQSPKYLFRKEGQNVTLSCEQNLNHDAMYWYRQDPGQGLRLIYYSQIVNDFQKGDIAEGYSVSREKKESFPLTVTSAQKNPTAFYLCASSPGTSGEETQYFGPGTRLLVL.

The V call is TRBV5-1, the J call TRBJ2-5; 11 nucleotides match TRBD1. The V gene end was trimmed by 4 bases and the J gene end by 5 bases; junction bases not matched to a gene: 4. CDR1 and CDR2 from the germline V gene are SGHRS and YFSETQ. This CDR3 comprises 14 residues. CDR3 sequence reads: CASSRDRGMETQYF. The DNA for the CDR3 is TGCGCCAGCAGCAGGGACAGGGGGATGGAGACCCAGTACTTC.

This chain uses TRBV19 with TRBJ2-1; D is possibly TRBD1 (6 bases). V was pared by 9 bases and J by 4 bases, with 13 bases between. Germline V gives CDR1 LNHDA, CDR2 SQIVND (reference sequence). The CDR3 totals 13 residues. In DNA form, the CDR3 reads TGTGCCAGCTGGGGCAGGGGTTACAATGAGCAGTTCTTC. It codes for CASWGRGYNEQFF. Full variable domain (remainder filled in from reference TRBV19 and TRBJ2-1): DGGITQSPKYLFRKEGQNVTLSCEQNLNHDAMYWYRQDPGQGLRLIYYSQIVNDFQKGDIAEGYSVSREKKESFPLTVTSAQKNPTAFYLCASWGRGYNEQFFGPGTRLTVL.

This sequence joins TRBV5-1 and TRBJ2-1, with TRBD2 matching 9 bases. Germline V gene lookup returns CDR1 SGHRS and CDR2 YFSETQ. V shed 5 bases and J 4 bases; nucleotides not matched to a gene: 19. The CDR3 runs to 19 residues. This CDR3 reads CASRAPSGARQPLYNEQFF. Written as DNA, the CDR3 is TGCGCCAGCAGGGCCCCTAGCGGGGCCCGGCAGCCACTATACAATGAGCAGTTCTTC.

The chain combines TRBV5-4 with TRBJ2-3, with 11 bases identical to TRBD1. V was pared by 5 bases and J by 4 bases, with 6 bases of the junction left unmatched. The CDR3 loop spans 15 amino acids. CDR1 and CDR2 (germline): SGHNT, YYREEE (reference sequence). CDR3 in amino acids: CASRAGQGGADTQYF. The CDR3 nucleotides are TGTGCCAGCAGGGCGGGACAGGGGGGGGCAGATACGCAGTATTTT.

DNA of the CDR3: TGTGCCAGCTCACCTAGACAGGGGACTAGCGGGAGAGGTGAGCAGTTCTTC. Encoded protein: CASSPRQGTSGRGEQFF. The chain is built from TRBV18 and TRBJ2-1; 14 nucleotides match TRBD2. CDR3 length equals 17 residues. Germline CDR1 KGHSH, CDR2 LQKENI. With 3 bases clipped from V and 9 bases from J, the junction kept 10 bases outside the gene matches.

J is TRBJ2-7 and V is TRBV5-1, with 9 nucleotides matching TRBD1. J lost 5 bases, V lost 2 bases, and 5 bases had no gene match. Germline CDR1 reads SGHRS; CDR2 reads YFSETQ. CDR3 length equals 14 residues. The CDR3: CASSLWDRVDEQYF. The CDR3 coding sequence is TGCGCCAGCAGCTTATGGGACAGGGTGGACGAGCAGTACTTC. Complete variable domain (other parts from reference TRBV5-1 and TRBJ2-7): KAGVTQTPRYLIKTRGQQVTLSCSPISGHRSVSWYQQTPGQGLQFLFEYFSETQRNKGNFPGRFSGRQFSNSRSEMNVSTLELGDSALYLCASSLWDRVDEQYFGPGTRLTVT.

This clone is categorized as medium-sized. V gene TRBV6-4 combines with J gene TRBJ2-2; a weak D match, TRBD2 (6 bases). V gave up 4 bases and J gave up 6 bases, with 15 bases separating them. Germline CDR1 MRHNA, CDR2 SNTAGT. The CDR3 has 15 amino acids. The CDR3, as DNA: TGTGCCAGCAGTGTTTCTGCGGAGGGATCCGGGGAGCTGTTTTTT. Its translation: CASSVSAEGSGELFF.

The chain couples TRBV2 to TRBJ2-3; D possibly corresponds to TRBD1 (6 bases). The germline gives CDR1 SNHLY, CDR2 FYNNEI. The CDR3 extends over 14 amino acids. Trimming stripped 9 bases from V and 0 bases from J, with 13 bases between. The CDR3, as DNA: TGTGCCAGACCGTCAGGGGCCAGCACAGATACGCAGTATTTT. As protein: CARPSGASTDTQYF.

The chain employs TRBV2 and TRBJ2-7; D not resolved. The CDR3 is made up of 11 amino acids. V was trimmed by 7 bases and J by 3 bases, leaving 7 bases between them. CDR1 is SNHLY, CDR2 FYNNEI, per germline. This CDR3 reads CASTPGYEQYF. The CDR3 nucleotides are TGTGCCAGCACCCCGGGCTACGAGCAGTACTTC.

The chain links TRBV14 to TRBJ2-2; possible D gene TRBD1, 6 bases. Trimming stripped 0 bases from V and 0 bases from J, with 11 bases between. Germline values: CDR1 SGHDN, CDR2 FVKESK. The CDR3 runs 17 residues. The CDR3 region has the DNA TGTGCCAGCAGCCAAGATATCCGACAGGCGAACACCGGGGAGCTGTTTTTT. This encodes CASSQDIRQANTGELFF.

This chain uses TRBV7-8 with TRBJ2-1, with 9 nucleotides matching TRBD2. V dropped 5 bases and J dropped 0; count of bases not matched to a gene: 8. The germline V gene encodes CDR1 SGHVS and CDR2 FQNEAQ. The CDR3 contains 17 residues. The CDR3 spells CASSPWTSASSYNEQFF. In DNA form, the CDR3 reads TGTGCCAGCAGCCCATGGACTAGCGCAAGCTCCTACAATGAGCAGTTCTTC.

This clone was picked up one time. J is TRBJ1-6 and V is TRBV9; maybe TRBD1 (6 bases). Trimming shortened V by 0 bases and J by 9 bases, and 16 bases separated the two germline ends. Per the germline V gene, CDR1 is SGDLS and CDR2 is YYNGEE. The CDR3 has 16 amino acids. CDR3 nucleotide sequence: TGTGCCAGCAGCGTAGGTCGGGGGGCGAGGGGTTCACCCCTCCACTTT. Translating it yields CASSVGRGARGSPLHF.